Presented here are 22 T cell receptor beta chains from one specimen sequenced in a study of Graves' ophthalmopathy and Graves' hyperthyroidism. The authors amplified TCR beta CDR3 regions from RNA transcripts. HTBI-primed first-round RT-PCR preceded second-round multiplex PCR. A single record per CDR3 protein comes from TCRdb applying MiXCR to the multiplex PCR reads. The sample gives roughly 1.1 million distinct CDR3 sequences, 36% of which show up once; 8.5% to 14% is in the top ten. What was sequenced was peripheral blood or thyroid tissue (not recorded which). These receptors originate from an adult man with Graves' hyperthyroidism.

V is TRBV7-6 and J is TRBJ2-2, with TRBD1 as a possible D gene (6 bases). V was clipped by 4 bases and J by 4 bases, with 13 bases between them. This CDR3 comprises 15 residues. Germline lookup yields CDR1 SGHVS and CDR2 FNYEAQ. CDR3: CASSSTGSRTGELFF. CDR3 DNA sequence: TGTGCCAGCAGCTCTACAGGGTCCCGCACCGGGGAGCTGTTTTTT.

This clonotype was recorded many times. The V call is TRBV10-3, the J call TRBJ1-6; TRBD1 is a possible D gene (6 bases). Trimming removed 4 bases at V and 5 bases at J, with 9 bases between. Germline V gene data show CDR1 as ENHRY and CDR2 as SYGVKD. This CDR3 contains 14 residues. The CDR3 here is CAISGDTNNSPLHF. The CDR3 coding sequence is TGTGCCATCAGTGGGGACACTAATAATTCACCCCTCCACTTT.

CDR3 DNA: TGCGCCAGCAGCCAAGAGGTGGGAGTAGGTGGGGCCAACGTCCTGACTTTC. It specifies CASSQEVGVGGANVLTF. The chain carries TRBV4-1 and TRBJ2-6; D might be TRBD2 (5 bases). The V end lost 0 bases, the J end lost 3 bases, and 12 bases lay between the germline ends. The CDR3 length is 17 residues. The germline gives CDR1 MGHRA, CDR2 YSYEKL.

This chain connects TRBV12-3 or TRBV12-4 to TRBJ1-6, with D unclear. This CDR3 is 17 amino acids long. Trimming stripped 4 bases from V and 3 bases from J, with 16 bases between. CDR3 coding DNA: TGTGCCAGCAGTTCAACTTTGAAAAGCGGCTATAATTCACCCCTCCACTTT. Translation: CASSSTLKSGYNSPLHF.

Ten or more counts support this clonotype. The chain carries TRBV7-2 and TRBJ1-2; no clear D. Trimming removed 4 bases from V and 5 bases from J, with 11 bases in between. The CDR3 length is 13 residues. Germline V gene lookup returns CDR1 SGHTA and CDR2 FQGNSA. CDR3 protein: CASSSDGLYGYTF. CDR3 coding DNA: TGTGCCAGCAGCTCGGACGGGCTTTATGGCTACACCTTC.

CDR3 protein: CATSRRTGTYEQYF. Written as DNA, the CDR3 is TGTGCCACCAGCAGGCGGACAGGGACCTACGAGCAGTACTTC. This chain joins TRBV15 and TRBJ2-7, with TRBD1 identical over 8 bases. Germline assignment: CDR1 LNHNV and CDR2 YYDKDF (reference sequence). There are 14 residues in the CDR3. The junction had 3 bases not matched to a gene; V was cut back by 3 bases and J by 2 bases.

This clonotype was picked up a small number of times. V is TRBV19 and J is TRBJ1-5; D call uncertain. Germline lookup yields CDR1 LNHDA and CDR2 SQIVND (reference sequence). The V end was cut by 7 bases, the J end by 6 bases, with 19 bases between. The CDR3 length is 15 residues. The CDR3 DNA follows: TGTGCCAGTACCTTAGATGGGTCATCGGGTCAGCCCCAGCATTTT. This sequence encodes CASTLDGSSGQPQHF.

The chain carries TRBV2 and TRBJ1-1; the D is unclear. Germline lookup yields CDR1 SNHLY and CDR2 FYNNEI. V lost 7 bases and J 1 base, leaving 10 bases between the germline ends. The CDR3 covers 13 residues. As DNA, the CDR3 is TGTGCCAGCACGCGAAGACCGAACACTGAAGCTTTCTTT. Translation gives CASTRRPNTEAFF. Variable domain in full (rest from reference TRBV2 and TRBJ1-1): EPEVTQTPSHQVTQMGQEVILRCVPISNHLYFYWYRQILGQKVEFLVSFYNNEISEKSEIFDDQFSVERPDGSNFTLKIRSTKLEDSAMYFCASTRRPNTEAFFGQGTRLTVV.

This clonotype was recorded many times. This chain links TRBV20-1 with TRBJ1-2; D possibly corresponds to TRBD1 (6 bases). CDR1 and CDR2 (germline): DFQATT, SNEGSKA (reference sequence). Trimming pared 3 bases from V and 3 bases from J, leaving 14 bases between. CDR3 length equals 14 residues. This CDR3 reads CSASAGGDYYGYTF. In nucleotides, the CDR3 is TGCAGTGCTAGTGCGGGGGGCGATTACTATGGCTACACCTTC.

This clonotype appeared many times. CDR3 sequence (DNA): TGTGCCAGCAGCTTGGCCCTATTGAGCGGGGGTGGGCGGACCCAGTACTTC. Its translation is CASSLALLSGGGRTQYF. The gene calls are TRBV5-4 and TRBJ2-5; 8 positions match TRBD2. The CDR3 is made up of 17 amino acids. With 0 bases clipped from V and 7 bases from J, the junction kept 14 bases outside the gene matches. The germline V gene encodes CDR1 SGHNT and CDR2 YYREEE (reference sequence).

This clonotype was picked up many times. This chain links TRBV7-2 with TRBJ2-7, with unresolved D. Germline V lookup: CDR1 SGHTA, CDR2 FQGNSA. The V and J ends lost 2 bases and 3 bases respectively, with 5 bases between them. This CDR3 contains 12 residues. The CDR3 region has the DNA TGTGCCAGCAGCTTAACTCTCTACGAGCAGTACTTC. It translates to CASSLTLYEQYF.

This clonotype occurred many times. CDR3 nucleotide sequence: TGTGCCAGCAGTCCGTTCAGGGGCGGAAACACCATATATTTT. Translating it yields CASSPFRGGNTIYF. The chain uses TRBV7-9 and TRBJ1-3, with D possibly matching TRBD1 (6 bases). The CDR3 length is 14 residues. CDR1 and CDR2 (germline): SEHNR, FQNEAQ (reference sequence). Trimming removed 6 bases from V and 4 bases from J, with 13 bases in between.

This clonotype was seen more than once but under ten times. This chain links TRBV20-1 with TRBJ1-5; the D gene is possibly TRBD1 (6 bases). V was trimmed by 7 bases and J by 2 bases, leaving 18 bases between them. Germline V gives CDR1 DFQATT, CDR2 SNEGSKA (reference sequence). The CDR3 has 15 amino acids. The CDR3 sequence is CSVIPGGLGNQPQHF. CDR3 sequence (DNA): TGCAGTGTTATCCCGGGGGGCTTGGGCAATCAGCCCCAGCATTTT.

This clonotype was recorded a few times. This sequence joins TRBV6-6 and TRBJ1-5; D remains ambiguous. V was trimmed by 10 bases and J by 6 bases, leaving 19 bases between them. Germline lookup yields CDR1 MNHNY and CDR2 SVGAGI (reference sequence). The CDR3 has 14 amino acids. CDR3 sequence: CATHTALGFQPQHF. The CDR3, as DNA: TGTGCCACCCACACGGCTTTGGGTTTTCAGCCCCAGCATTTT.

This rearrangement joins TRBV19 to TRBJ2-2; D remains ambiguous. CDR1 is LNHDA, CDR2 SQIVND, per germline (reference sequence). The CDR3 extends over 13 amino acids. Trimming removed 11 bases at V and 5 bases at J, with 15 bases between. CDR3 DNA: TGTGCCTCCACGATGCGGTTTACCGGGGAGCTGTTTTTT. It specifies CASTMRFTGELFF.

The chain employs TRBV7-2 and TRBJ1-6; the D is unclear. Trimming removed 5 bases at V and 7 bases at J, with 15 bases between. Germline V lookup: CDR1 SGHTA, CDR2 FQGNSA. The CDR3 has 15 amino acids. The CDR3, as DNA: TGTGCCAGCAGCACACGACACGGGAAGAATTCACCCCTCCACTTT. Its translation is CASSTRHGKNSPLHF.

This clonotype was picked up a small number of times. V is TRBV12-3 or TRBV12-4 and J is TRBJ1-1; D perhaps matches TRBD1 (5 bases). Trimming left V 4 bases short and J 0 bases short, with 12 bases between. The CDR3 is made up of 15 amino acids. The CDR3 here is CASSSPDSMNTEAFF. The CDR3 region has the DNA TGTGCCAGCAGTTCCCCCGACAGTATGAACACTGAAGCTTTCTTT.

This clonotype was detected a few times. The chain uses TRBV6-5 and TRBJ1-6; D is uncertain. The CDR3 is 14 amino acids. Germline-derived CDR1 and CDR2 are MNHEY and SVGAGI. Between the trimmed V and J ends, which lost 0 bases and 3 bases, there was a span of 3 bases. CDR3 region: CASSYSNYNSPLHF. The CDR3, as DNA: TGTGCCAGCAGTTACTCGAACTATAATTCACCCCTCCACTTT.

This clonotype came up a few times. V gene TRBV5-6 combines with J gene TRBJ1-1, with D possibly TRBD1 on 6 matching bases. From germline, CDR1 is SGHDT and CDR2 YYEEEE. CDR3 length equals 15 residues. The V gene lost 0 bases and the J gene lost 4 bases, with 13 bases spanning the gap. CDR3 DNA: TGTGCCAGCAGCTTGGCGGGGGGCCCGTCCACTGAAGCTTTCTTT. Protein sequence: CASSLAGGPSTEAFF.

This clonotype was detected a few times. V is TRBV5-6 and J is TRBJ2-7, with 7 bases fitting TRBD1. Germline assignment: CDR1 SGHDT and CDR2 YYEEEE. The trim removed 2 bases at V and 12 bases at J, leaving 8 bases unmatched. The CDR3 contains 12 residues. CDR3 sequence (DNA): TGTGCCAGCAGCTTAGACGACAGGGTGACGTACTTC. This gives the protein CASSLDDRVTYF.

Regarding this clonotype: A much larger clone lies one base from this, so it may be a read error. This chain links TRBV20-1 with TRBJ1-5; the D is unclear. Per the germline V gene, CDR1 is DFQATT and CDR2 is SNEGSKA (reference sequence). The CDR3 runs to 12 residues. The CDR3 here is CSAGRSNRPQHF. The CDR3, as DNA: TGCAGTGCCGGGAGGAGCAATCGGCCCCAGCATTTT.

This clonotype was detected a few times. The chain carries TRBV7-6 and TRBJ1-1; D is perhaps TRBD1 (5 bases). This CDR3 has 14 amino acids. The V end was cut by 0 bases, the J end by 5 bases, with 10 bases between. Germline CDR1 SGHVS, CDR2 FNYEAQ. CDR3 bases: TGTGCCAGCAGCTTAGCGGGGGACGGAACTGAAGCTTTCTTT. Amino acid sequence: CASSLAGDGTEAFF.